This T cell receptor beta chain was sequenced during a study of shared clonotypes between healthy human individuals. V was cut by 5 bases and J by 4 bases, with 13 bases left in between. Germline CDR1 is SGHRS and CDR2 is YFSETQ. The CDR3 length is 14 residues. The method was immunoSEQ multiplex PCR; TCRdb's version includes in-frame clones alone and lacks a portion of them. In the table there are some 360,000 clones, around 67% of which are singletons. Investigators divided CD4+ cells into CD45RA+ naive and CD45RA-negative memory subsets. The sample comprised memory CD4+ T cells sorted from blood. Stated subset: CD45RA-negative fraction. V usage is TRBV5-1 and J usage is TRBJ1-3; a possible D gene is TRBD1 (5 bases). The clonotype comes from a man aged 25 to 45 in good health. CDR3 residues: CASSSGTGGNTIYF. CDR3 coding DNA: TGCGCCAGCAGTTCAGGGACGGGAGGAAACACCATATATTTT.